The 29 T cell receptor beta chains below come from one sample, sequenced in a study of blood T cell repertoires in COVID-19. This table comes from immunoSEQ multiplex PCR, and its TCRdb copy is limited to in-frame clones, with some not included. The sample carries 240,000 or so clones, about four fifths recorded once. The specimen sequenced was peripheral blood. The receptors come from a woman aged 18-29 years with acute or convalescent COVID-19.

The rearrangement joins TRBV19 to TRBJ1-1; no clear D. Per germline, CDR1 LNHDA and CDR2 SQIVND (reference sequence). The CDR3 loop spans 16 amino acids. V shed 3 bases and J shed 1 base, with 15 bases lying between them. As DNA, the CDR3 is TGTGCCAGTAGTATTTGGAGCTCCTACCCGAACACTGAAGCTTTCTTT. It specifies CASSIWSSYPNTEAFF.

This chain joins TRBV6-5 and TRBJ2-5; TRBD2 matches 7 bases. This CDR3 is built from 15 residues. Germline assignment: CDR1 MNHEY and CDR2 SVGAGI. V was pared by 2 bases and J by 4 bases, with 7 bases of the junction left unmatched. CDR3 region: CASSYRGEGRETQYF. As DNA, the CDR3 is TGTGCCAGCAGTTACCGGGGGGAGGGCCGAGAGACCCAGTACTTC.

The rearrangement joins TRBV10-3 to TRBJ2-7; 11 bases agree with TRBD1. Germline trimming cut 4 bases from V and 1 base from J; bases unmatched to any gene: 9. CDR3 size: 17 residues. Germline CDR1 reads ENHRY; CDR2 reads SYGVKD. CDR3 loop: CAISGSSRDRGSYEQYF. The CDR3 DNA reads as TGTGCCATCAGTGGCTCTTCGCGGGACAGGGGGTCCTACGAGCAGTACTTC.

This clone has only one observation. The chain uses TRBV5-1 and TRBJ2-3; 8 positions match TRBD1. Trimming took 0 bases from V and 3 from J; bases not matched to a gene: 6. The V gene's germline CDR1 is SGHRS and CDR2 YFSETQ. CDR3 length equals 16 residues. Here the CDR3 reads CASSLAVQGATDTQYF. DNA for the CDR3: TGCGCCAGCAGCTTGGCCGTCCAGGGGGCAACAGATACGCAGTATTTT.

V and J are TRBV6-2 or TRBV6-3 and TRBJ2-7; 9 bases fit TRBD1. The CDR3 contains 15 residues. V trimming: 0 bases; J trimming: 5 bases; junction bases outside the gene matches: 5. Germline CDR1 is MNHEY and CDR2 is SVGEGT. The CDR3 nucleotides are TGTGCCAGCAGTTACTCGGGACAGGGAATCAACGAGCAGTACTTC. It specifies CASSYSGQGINEQYF.

The rearrangement joins TRBV6-6 to TRBJ1-5; maybe TRBD1 (6 bases). The CDR3 extends over 16 amino acids. Germline V gene sequence: CDR1 MNHNY, CDR2 SVGAGI (reference sequence). Trimming shortened V by 4 bases and J by 2 bases, and 15 bases separated the two germline ends. CDR3 nucleotides: TGTGCCAGCAGTTTCCGCCGGGGGGCGGGCAATCAGCCCCAGCATTTT. Amino acid sequence: CASSFRRGAGNQPQHF.

This clone appeared once. V is TRBV11-3 and J is TRBJ2-1, with 10 nucleotides matching TRBD2. V lost 4 bases and J lost 1; bases outside the gene matches: 4. The germline V gene has CDR1 SGHNT and CDR2 YENEEA. The CDR3 loop spans 16 amino acids. The CDR3 protein is CASSWSGRGSYNEQFF. The CDR3 coding sequence is TGTGCCAGCAGCTGGAGCGGGAGGGGTTCCTACAATGAGCAGTTCTTC.

V is TRBV5-4 and J is TRBJ1-2; D remains unclear. Trimming pared 4 bases from V and 2 bases from J, leaving 18 bases between. The CDR3 covers 16 residues. Per germline, CDR1 SGHNT and CDR2 YYREEE (reference sequence). The CDR3 DNA sequence: TGTGCCAGCAGCCGGGATGGAGGACTATGGAACTATGGCTACACCTTC. As protein: CASSRDGGLWNYGYTF.

The genes are TRBV5-1 and TRBJ2-2, with 8 bases identical to TRBD2. From germline, CDR1 is SGHRS and CDR2 YFSETQ. The CDR3 is made up of 16 amino acids. V trimming: 0 bases; J trimming: 5 bases; junction bases outside the gene matches: 6. CDR3 nucleotide sequence: TGCGCCAGCAGCTTGGTAGCGGGGATAACAACCGGGGAGCTGTTTTTT. Residues: CASSLVAGITTGELFF.

This chain links TRBV28 with TRBJ2-1; 8 nucleotides match TRBD2. The junction had 10 bases not matched to a gene; V was cut back by 4 bases and J by 8 bases. CDR3 length: 15 residues. In germline, CDR1 is MDHEN, CDR2 SYDVKM. The CDR3 protein is CASSSGTRGFDEQFF. CDR3 DNA: TGTGCCAGCAGTTCTGGGACTAGGGGATTCGATGAGCAGTTCTTC.

The chain combines TRBV7-9 with TRBJ2-7; possibly TRBD1 for D (6 bases). The CDR3 contains 14 residues. Germline CDR1 reads SEHNR; CDR2 reads FQNEAQ (reference sequence). The V end was cut by 5 bases, the J end by 4 bases, with 15 bases between. CDR3 sequence (DNA): TGTGCCAGCAGCCCCTGGACAGCTTATTACGAGCAGTACTTC. Its translation: CASSPWTAYYEQYF.

The chain is built from TRBV9 and TRBJ1-1, with unresolved D. This CDR3 comprises 14 residues. Per germline, CDR1 SGDLS and CDR2 YYNGEE. V was cut by 4 bases and J by 1 base, with 11 bases left in between. The CDR3 here is CASSPTRGNTEAFF. DNA for the CDR3: TGTGCCAGCAGCCCCACTCGGGGGAACACTGAAGCTTTCTTT.

This chain uses TRBV19 with TRBJ1-2; a possible D gene is TRBD1 (6 bases). This CDR3 comprises 13 residues. Germline V gene sequence: CDR1 LNHDA, CDR2 SQIVND (reference sequence). Trimming stripped 5 bases from V and 4 bases from J, with 11 bases between. CDR3 residues: CASSLRGSYGYTF. The CDR3 DNA reads TGTGCCAGTAGTCTGAGGGGGAGCTATGGCTACACCTTC.

The gene calls are TRBV6-5 and TRBJ2-1, with TRBD2 identical over 14 bases. CDR3 length: 15 amino acids. The germline gives CDR1 MNHEY, CDR2 SVGAGI. The ends lost 5 bases at V and 9 bases at J; junction bases unmatched: 6. CDR3 DNA: TGTGCCAGCAGTCGGACTAGCGGGAGGCTTAGTGAGCAGTTCTTC. It specifies CASSRTSGRLSEQFF.

This chain links TRBV9 with TRBJ2-5; TRBD1 aligns across 7 bases. The CDR3 runs to 13 residues. Germline-derived CDR1 and CDR2 are SGDLS and YYNGEE. Unmatched junction bases numbered 3, after V lost 4 bases and J lost 3 bases. The CDR3: CASSLGQEETQYF. The CDR3 DNA reads as TGTGCCAGCAGCCTAGGACAGGAAGAGACCCAGTACTTC.

V gene TRBV28 combines with J gene TRBJ1-4; D is unclear. This CDR3 region has 13 residues. The V end was cut by 3 bases, the J end by 12 bases, with 14 bases between. Germline CDR1 is MDHEN and CDR2 is SYDVKM. The CDR3 sequence is CASSLVRRSELFF. CDR3 coding DNA: TGTGCCAGCAGTTTGGTCCGGAGATCGGAACTGTTTTTT.

There are a few counts of this clone. V is TRBV28 and J is TRBJ2-7; 9 bases line up with TRBD1. V was pared by 6 bases and J by 0 bases, with 6 bases of the junction left unmatched. CDR3 size: 15 residues. CDR1 is MDHEN and CDR2 is SYDVKM in the germline V gene. The CDR3 DNA follows: TGTGCCAGCAGACGGGGACAGGGATCCTCCTACGAGCAGTACTTC. It specifies CASRRGQGSSYEQYF.

The genes are TRBV6-5 and TRBJ2-3, with 7 bases lining up with TRBD2. The germline gives CDR1 MNHEY, CDR2 SVGAGI. V shed 6 bases and J 1 base; nucleotides not matched to a gene: 7. CDR3 size: 15 residues. CDR3 coding DNA: TGTGCCAGCAGGGGAGCTAGCGGACGCACAGATACGCAGTATTTT. Amino acid sequence: CASRGASGRTDTQYF.

Only one count was recorded for this clone. The chain carries TRBV7-9 and TRBJ1-2; 9 bases align to TRBD1. This CDR3 contains 15 residues. Germline CDR1 and CDR2: SEHNR and FQNEAQ (reference sequence). V lost 5 bases to trimming and J lost 8 bases; unmatched junction nucleotides: 12. CDR3 loop: CASSRPGTGLDGYTF. The CDR3 DNA is TGTGCCAGCAGCCGCCCCGGGACAGGGCTGGACGGCTACACCTTC.

The V gene is TRBV11-3, the J gene TRBJ2-3; D may be TRBD2 (5 bases). The CDR3 is made up of 16 amino acids. The V end was cut by 5 bases, the J end by 6 bases, with 21 bases between. In germline, CDR1 is SGHNT, CDR2 YENEEA. The CDR3 reads CASSLGLDAHGDTQYF. DNA for the CDR3: TGTGCCAGCAGCCTCGGACTGGACGCCCATGGGGATACGCAGTATTTT.

This clone was seen only once. The V call is TRBV27, the J call TRBJ2-2, with 7 positions matching TRBD2. V shed 0 bases, J shed 5 bases, and the junction held 0 bases outside the gene matches. The CDR3 sequence is 14 residues long. The germline CDR1 and CDR2 sequences are MNHEY and SMNVEV (reference sequence). CDR3 residues: CASSLSGGTGELFF. The CDR3 DNA sequence: TGTGCCAGCAGTTTATCGGGGGGGACCGGGGAGCTGTTTTTT.

This sequence joins TRBV6-6 and TRBJ1-4; 10 nucleotides match TRBD1. In germline, CDR1 is MNHNY, CDR2 SVGAGI (reference sequence). This CDR3 is 18 amino acids long. V gave up 5 bases and J gave up 8 bases; unmatched junction bases: 17. The CDR3 loop is CASSLPPGQGRSKEKLFF. The DNA of the CDR3 is TGTGCCAGCAGTCTCCCCCCGGGACAGGGGCGGTCAAAGGAAAAACTGTTTTTT.

V is TRBV9 and J is TRBJ2-5, with D perhaps TRBD2 (5 bases). There are 15 residues in the CDR3. V lost 0 bases and J lost 1, with 10 bases in between. CDR1 is SGDLS and CDR2 is YYNGEE in the germline V gene. For the CDR3, the DNA is TGTGCCAGCAGCGTAGGGCTAGCACCCCAAGAGACCCAGTACTTC. As protein: CASSVGLAPQETQYF.

The rearrangement uses TRBV7-8 and TRBJ2-1; TRBD1 aligns across 11 bases. V shed 5 bases, J shed 4 bases, and the junction held 7 bases outside the gene matches. Germline V gene sequence: CDR1 SGHVS, CDR2 FQNEAQ. This CDR3 region has 16 residues. The CDR3 coding sequence is TGTGCCAGCAGCGCCACCGGGACAGGGGGGTACAATGAGCAGTTCTTC. Its translation: CASSATGTGGYNEQFF.

In this sample, this clone turned up once. This chain connects TRBV28 to TRBJ2-6, with TRBD2 matching 14 bases. V gave up 5 bases and J gave up 3 bases; unmatched junction bases: 9. CDR3 length equals 19 residues. CDR1 and CDR2 (germline): MDHEN, SYDVKM. CDR3 residues: CASSKRLAGGPNGANVLTF. The CDR3, as DNA: TGTGCCAGCAGTAAACGACTAGCGGGAGGGCCGAATGGGGCCAACGTCCTGACTTTC.

The chain couples TRBV6-4 to TRBJ1-5; D is ambiguous. Germline assignment: CDR1 MRHNA and CDR2 SNTAGT. The CDR3 has 13 residues. V was clipped by 6 bases and J by 7 bases, with 13 bases between them. CDR3 loop: CASSQRVGQPQHF. CDR3 nucleotides: TGTGCCAGCAGCCAGAGGGTTGGACAGCCCCAGCATTTT.

This clone was recorded a few times. V gene TRBV5-6 combines with J gene TRBJ2-3; TRBD2 matches at 9 bases. The CDR3 is 15 amino acids. V was pared by 5 bases and J by 0 bases, with 4 bases of the junction left unmatched. The germline CDR1 and CDR2 sequences are SGHDT and YYEEEE. CDR3 region: CASSLAGFSTDTQYF. The CDR3 DNA reads TGTGCCAGCAGTCTAGCGGGATTTAGCACAGATACGCAGTATTTT.

The CDR3 here is CASSLIPTGGRNEQFF. In DNA form, the CDR3 reads TGCGCCAGCAGCTTGATACCGACAGGGGGCAGGAATGAGCAGTTCTTC. The chain joins TRBV5-1 to TRBJ2-1; 10 positions agree with TRBD1. CDR1 and CDR2 (germline): SGHRS, YFSETQ. V was clipped by 1 base and J by 7 bases; unmatched bases: 8. This CDR3 contains 16 residues.

This clone was observed a handful of times. This chain links TRBV29-1 with TRBJ2-3, with 13 nucleotides matching TRBD2. With V trimmed by 5 bases and J by 5 bases, 10 bases remained unmatched. CDR3 length: 16 amino acids. In germline, CDR1 is SQVTM, CDR2 ANQGSEA. The CDR3 spells CSVSGLAGVKLDTQYF. DNA of the CDR3: TGCAGCGTTAGTGGACTAGCGGGAGTGAAGTTAGATACGCAGTATTTT.